This T cell receptor (beta chain) was obtained from a study of T cells in Graves' hyperthyroidism and ophthalmopathy. Notes on the study in general: Most expanded thyroid clonotypes above 0.001 recurred in blood.

The CDR3 totals 15 residues. CDR1 and CDR2 from the germline V gene are SGHAT and FQNNGV. Trimming stripped 2 bases from V and 3 bases from J, with 13 bases between. This clonotype was seen at least ten times. Its specificity is not known. TCR beta CDR3 sequences were amplified from RNA transcripts. RT-PCR in the first round (using the HTBI primer set) targeted the TCR CDR3. TCRdb re-called the multiplex PCR reads with MiXCR, one entry per CDR3 protein. The sample includes some 360,000 distinct CDR3 sequences, 15% to 20% of them seen just once. Subjects with ophthalmopathy showed a Clinical Activity Score no lower than 3, a NOSPECS grade no lower than 4, and a duration shorter than 3 months. Around 9.8 ml fresh peripheral blood yielded the PBMCs.

The chain joins TRBV11-2 to TRBJ2-5, with D perhaps TRBD1 (5 bases). Sequencing used blood. The clonotype originates from a woman aged 40 to 49 with Graves' ophthalmopathy. The chain's CDR3 is CASSLSDSSKETQYF. Here the CDR3 DNA reads TGTGCCAGCAGCTTAAGCGACAGCTCTAAAGAGACCCAGTACTTC. Based on the CDR3 plus reference TRBV11-2 and TRBJ2-5, the full variable domain is EAGVAQSPRYKIIEKRQSVAFWCNPISGHATLYWYQQILGQGPKLLIQFQNNGVVDDSQLPKDRFSAERLKGVDSTLKIQPAKLEDSAVYLCASSLSDSSKETQYFGPGTRLLVL.